This T cell receptor beta chain emerged from a study of T cell responses to AZD1222 COVID-19 vaccine. Findings and limits, study-wide: Nearly half of spike-specific TCRs reportedly target variant regions that are unmutated in the B.1.351 and B.1.1.7 variants. There were mostly white British donors and more females than males, and clonal diversity was possibly underestimated. There were repertoire samples only from the period after the peak T cell response. Spike-wide vaccine-associated CD4 TCRs dominated at 160-218 and 743-854.

Sequenced by immunoSEQ multiplex PCR; TCRdb stores in-frame clones only, minus some. The sample has 140,000 to 150,000 clones; 85% to 95% are singletons. This clone was seen a few times. The antigen is unknown. Sample: peripheral blood, taken after recovery from COVID-19. The TCR originated in an adult who had recovered from COVID-19.

Here the CDR3 reads CASSIAGSAYNEQFF. The CDR3 coding sequence is TGCGCCAGCAGCATAGCGGGATCCGCCTACAATGAGCAGTTCTTC. The genes are TRBV5-1 and TRBJ2-1, with 8 bases aligning to TRBD2. With 4 bases clipped from V and 2 bases from J, the junction kept 5 bases outside the gene matches. Germline V CDR1 and CDR2: SGHRS, YFSETQ. The CDR3 sequence is 15 residues long.